Below are 18 T cell receptor beta chains sequenced from a single sample in a study of T-cell memory formation after mild COVID-19. TCRdb re-analysed the 5' RACE reads in MiXCR, keeping a single row per CDR3 protein. The sample lists 400,000 to 500,000 distinct CDR3 sequences; about 19% were seen once. The sequenced material came from PBMCs or a T cell subset sorted from them (not recorded which). These receptors were obtained from an adult woman who had mild COVID-19 (a few samples of this study predate the infection). Cell type and time point are not known.

As regards this clonotype: This could be a read error, since a much larger clone is one nucleotide away. This sequence joins TRBV7-3 and TRBJ2-1, with 9 bases aligning to TRBD1. The CDR3 totals 15 residues. Germline V gene lookup returns CDR1 SGHTA and CDR2 FQGTGA. CDR3: CASRGGQGSYNEKFF. The CDR3 DNA sequence: TGTGCCAGCAGGGGCGGACAGGGGTCCTACAATGAGAAGTTCTTC.

The rearrangement uses TRBV7-8 and TRBJ2-3; D call uncertain. The CDR3 has 15 amino acids. Trimming stripped 2 bases from V and 0 bases from J, with 9 bases between. Germline CDR1 SGHVS, CDR2 FQNEAQ. CDR3 in DNA: TGTGCCAGCAGCTTAATACGGCAGAGCACAGATACGCAGTATTTT. It is translated as CASSLIRQSTDTQYF.

This clonotype was detected only a few times. This chain joins TRBV5-1 and TRBJ1-2; 12 bases line up with TRBD1. The V gene's germline CDR1 is SGHRS and CDR2 YFSETQ. The V gene end was trimmed by 4 bases and the J gene end by 7 bases; junction bases not matched to a gene: 8. The CDR3 spans 15 residues. The CDR3 is CASSITGQGAGGYTF. The CDR3 nucleotides are TGCGCCAGCAGCATTACGGGACAGGGGGCAGGTGGCTACACCTTC.

This clonotype was detected only a few times. The rearrangement joins TRBV2 to TRBJ2-1; D is perhaps TRBD1 or TRBD2 (5 bases each). The V gene lost 5 bases and the J gene lost 13 bases, with 15 bases spanning the gap. The CDR3 loop spans 12 amino acids. From germline, CDR1 is SNHLY and CDR2 FYNNEI. CDR3 amino acids: CASSPYRDPQFF. CDR3 in DNA: TGTGCCAGCAGTCCTTACCGGGACCCTCAGTTCTTC.

There are a few counts of this clonotype. CDR3 sequence: CASSVQGGGYNEQFF. In nucleotides, the CDR3 is TGTGCCAGCAGCGTACAGGGAGGAGGCTACAATGAGCAGTTCTTC. This chain joins TRBV9 and TRBJ2-1; D is possibly TRBD2 (6 bases). V was cut by 1 base and J by 3 bases, with 11 bases left in between. Germline V gives CDR1 SGDLS, CDR2 YYNGEE. This CDR3 comprises 15 residues.

The rearrangement joins TRBV7-3 to TRBJ2-1; D is possibly TRBD2 (6 bases). V was clipped by 2 bases and J by 9 bases, with 17 bases between them. Germline V CDR1 and CDR2: SGHTA, FQGTGA. The CDR3 has 15 amino acids. This CDR3 reads CASSLAGHGGGEQFF. The CDR3 DNA reads TGTGCCAGCAGCTTAGCGGGGCACGGTGGGGGTGAGCAGTTCTTC.

This clonotype turned up a few times. The CDR3 loop is CASSSGDSSTDTQYF. In DNA, the CDR3 is TGCGCCAGCAGCTCGGGGGACAGTTCGACAGATACGCAGTATTTT. This chain links TRBV5-1 with TRBJ2-3; tentative D call: TRBD1 (7 bases). The CDR3 extends over 15 amino acids. Trimming took 3 bases from V and 3 from J, leaving 14 bases between them. CDR1 is SGHRS, CDR2 YFSETQ, per germline.

This clonotype was observed a single time. The chain employs TRBV7-9 and TRBJ2-7; 7 bases agree with TRBD1. V was clipped by 4 bases and J by 0 bases; unmatched bases: 6. CDR1 and CDR2 (germline): SEHNR, FQNEAQ (reference sequence). CDR3 size: 15 residues. In DNA, the CDR3 is TGTGCCAGCAGCTCCGGGACAGATTACTCCTACGAGCAGTACTTC. Its translation: CASSSGTDYSYEQYF.

This sequence joins TRBV15 and TRBJ1-1; D call uncertain. The CDR3 is 14 residues long. CDR1 LNHNV and CDR2 YYDKDF come from the germline V gene (reference sequence). The V end was cut by 1 base, the J end by 4 bases, with 10 bases between. The CDR3 DNA follows: TGTGCCACCAGCAGAGCCGGTATCGGCACTGAAGCTTTCTTT. Its translation: CATSRAGIGTEAFF.

The genes are TRBV2 and TRBJ2-3; tentatively, D is TRBD2 (6 bases). Trimming took off 7 bases at V and 0 bases at J, with 14 bases between the two ends. Germline CDR1 SNHLY, CDR2 FYNNEI. CDR3 size: 15 residues. CDR3 sequence (DNA): TGTGCCAGCAAGGTAAAGCGGGCGAGCACAGATACGCAGTATTTT. Amino acids: CASKVKRASTDTQYF.

This clonotype was counted many times. The genes are TRBV12-3 or TRBV12-4 and TRBJ1-4; D unclear. Trimming stripped 5 bases from V and 4 bases from J, with 11 bases between. This CDR3 region has 14 residues. CDR3 in DNA: TGTGCCAGCAGTGAAACGGGGTTTAATGAAAAACTGTTTTTT. Its protein is CASSETGFNEKLFF.

This clonotype was counted a few times. The DNA for the CDR3 is TGTGCCATCAGTGAGTCGGGCTGGTACGAGCAGTACTTC. Residues: CAISESGWYEQYF. This rearrangement joins TRBV10-3 to TRBJ2-7; D ambiguous. Deletions cut 0 bases from V and 4 bases from J, with 7 bases between. Per the germline V gene, CDR1 is ENHRY and CDR2 is SYGVKD. The CDR3 loop spans 13 amino acids.

This sequence joins TRBV14 and TRBJ2-5; no clear D gene. CDR1 and CDR2 from the germline V gene are SGHDN and FVKESK. The ends were cut back, 1 base at V and 5 bases at J, with 2 bases in the middle. This CDR3 has 11 residues. CDR3 DNA sequence: TGTGCCAGCAGCCAAGTGGAGACCCAGTACTTC. It codes for CASSQVETQYF.

The genes are TRBV7-9 and TRBJ2-3; 8 bases fit TRBD2. V dropped 3 bases and J dropped 3; count of bases not matched to a gene: 8. This CDR3 spans 16 amino acids. Germline lookup yields CDR1 SEHNR and CDR2 FQNEAQ (reference sequence). CDR3 DNA: TGTGCCAGCAGCTTCAGGGCGGGGGGCCAGACAGATACGCAGTATTTT. Protein: CASSFRAGGQTDTQYF.

There are a few counts of this clonotype. CDR3 coding DNA: TGTGCCAGCCGGGGGACCACAGATACGCAGTATTTT. Its translation: CASRGTTDTQYF. This rearrangement joins TRBV9 to TRBJ2-3, with D tentatively TRBD2 (6 bases). The CDR3 runs to 12 residues. V shed 7 bases and J shed 2 bases, with 8 bases lying between them. From germline, CDR1 is SGDLS and CDR2 YYNGEE.

This clonotype was recorded at least ten times. CDR3 residues: CASSLEQGGTEAFF. CDR3 nucleotides: TGCGCCAGCAGCTTGGAACAGGGGGGCACTGAAGCTTTCTTT. The chain has TRBV5-1 and TRBJ1-1; 8 positions match TRBD1. The germline gives CDR1 SGHRS, CDR2 YFSETQ. CDR3 length: 14 amino acids. Trimming cost V 0 bases and J 4 bases; bases outside gene matches: 2.

This clonotype has only a few counts. The CDR3 sequence: CASGLRQGWTGELFF. CDR3 in DNA: TGTGCTAGTGGTTTGCGACAGGGTTGGACCGGGGAGCTGTTTTTT. The chain joins TRBV12-5 to TRBJ2-2; 7 bases match TRBD1. Germline lookup yields CDR1 LGHNT and CDR2 FRNRAP. The CDR3 loop spans 15 amino acids. V lost 2 bases and J lost 5; bases outside the gene matches: 5. The whole variable domain, remainder taken from reference TRBV12-5 and TRBJ2-2, is DARVTQTPRHKVTEMGQEVTMRCQPILGHNTVFWYRQTMMQGLELLAYFRNRAPLDDSGMPKDRFSAEMPDATLATLKIQPSEPRDSAVYFCASGLRQGWTGELFFGEGSRLTVL.

This rearrangement joins TRBV7-6 to TRBJ2-1, with D unresolved. This CDR3 contains 14 residues. Looked up from germline, CDR1 is SGHVS and CDR2 is FNYEAQ. V was cut by 4 bases and J by 9 bases, with 16 bases left in between. The CDR3 loop reads CASSYLTQDSEQFF. In nucleotides, the CDR3 is TGTGCCAGCAGCTATTTGACTCAAGATAGTGAGCAGTTCTTC.